This TCR beta chain was documented in a study of cytomegalovirus exposure and HLA in healthy donors (dated by TCRdb to the late 2010s). Notes on the research overall: According to a later analysis, one platform produced both the 110 or so validation repertoires and the roughly 660 repertoires of the first cohort. To predict cytomegalovirus infection status, the study combined high-throughput TCR immunosequencing, statistical association of individual TCRs with disease status, and machine learning. The study was designed to test whether signatures of past pathogen exposure could be identified by cataloging public T cell receptors. A separate validation cohort of over a hundred different subjects was used in addition to the roughly 700-subject first cohort.

Library construction relied on the immunoSEQ multiplex PCR assay. From the authors' description of their analysis: A statistical classification framework was developed to diagnose cytomegalovirus status using the catalog of TCR beta chain sequences. Not all clones reach the TCRdb copy of this immuneACCESS table, which keeps in-frame sequences only. Checked studies attribute under half of the gap to unresolved V genes and leave the rest unexplained. V and J calls plus clone size are reproduced from that table; the DNA served to infer D and trimming. A total of 110,000 to 150,000 clones appear in this sample, roughly 87% of them only once. The ten largest clones take up over 8.5% of the sample. In the case of this clone: Its antigen is unknown. Per-base quality was not reported, and no clone a single base away is much larger than it.

Donors formed part of the validation cohort, which comprised 120 or so subjects and was distinct from the first cohort of 550 to 850 subjects. What the research found in general, with its limitations: Most TCR sequences were seen in very few donors, while some public TCRs were found in many individuals. All 120 or so repertoires were used to score co-occurrence in the validation cohort in a later analysis, because that analysis had no HLA typing for the cohort. In both the original and validation cohorts, the classifier was reported to diagnose cytomegalovirus status with high specificity and sensitivity. It was suggested by the authors that the approach could potentially be generalized to other disease states and immunological phenotypes. In the study, approximately 160 TCR beta chains were listed as associated with cytomegalovirus. Of the cluster scores, about 94% were above 0 in a later analysis, which found that TCRs clustered in the first cohort also tended to co-occur in the approximately 110 validation repertoires. In vitro tests confirmed that a few of the cytomegalovirus-associated TCR beta chains recognize cytomegalovirus antigens.

The CDR3 spans 14 residues, from the cysteine through the phenylalanine. Only the CDR3 region is kept as DNA, spanning 42 bases read in frame from base 1. Trimming at the junction amounts to 3 bases on V and 2 bases on J, and the germline ends lie 11 bases apart. CDR1 and CDR2 were assigned from the germline V gene (reference sequence) as GTSNPN and SVGIG. This clonotype originated in a woman in her late teens or twenties in good health and CMV-seropositive. The chain was built from TRBV30 and TRBJ1-5, with the D gene not confidently named. Sequencing input: PBMCs. CDR3 protein: CAWSSDKGNQPQHF. The DNA sequence is TGTGCCTGGAGCTCCGACAAGGGCAATCAGCCCCAGCATTTT.